These T cell receptor beta chains were read from a single sample in a study of T cells in Graves' hyperthyroidism and ophthalmopathy. Each CDR3 protein gets one entry after TCRdb re-called the multiplex PCR reads with MiXCR. The table lists roughly 420,000 distinct CDR3 sequences, 15% to 18% of them singletons. The sequenced sample was blood. These receptors were collected from a woman aged 18-29 years with Graves' hyperthyroidism. CDR3s include the opening cysteine and the closing phenylalanine or tryptophan. D genes are given only for firm matches. The size field is filled for only some rows; it gives once, few, many or a size class.

>TRBJ1-6|TRBD1|TRBV28|many
CASSLPGQSYNSPLHF
TGTGCCAGCTCCCTACCGGGACAGTCGTATAATTCACCCCTCCACTTT
>TRBJ2-2|TRBD2|TRBV19|many
CASSILASGRRANTGELFF
TGTGCCAGTAGTATCCTTGCTAGCGGGAGGCGGGCGAACACCGGGGAGCTGTTTTTT
>TRBJ2-1|TRBD2|TRBV7-3|few
CASSTIGTSGMEQFF
TGTGCCAGCAGCACTATCGGGACTAGCGGGATGGAGCAGTTCTTC
>TRBJ2-5|TRBD1|TRBV7-3|NA
CASSFFQGVKTQYF
TGTGCCAGCAGCTTTTTTCAGGGGGTAAAGACCCAGTACTTC
>TRBJ1-5|TRBD1|TRBV24-1|many
CATSLGGGEPQHF
TGTGCCACCAGTTTAGGGGGCGGTGAGCCCCAGCATTTT
>TRBJ1-2|NA|TRBV7-6|few
CASSLQGLSGYTF
TGTGCCAGCAGCTTACAGGGGCTGAGTGGCTACACCTTC
>TRBJ2-5|NA|TRBV4-1|NA
CASSPDGRETQYF
TGCGCCAGCAGCCCCGACGGGCGGGAGACCCAGTACTTC
>TRBJ2-1|NA|TRBV3-1|many
CASSQTVVSYNEQFF
TGTGCCAGCAGCCAAACAGTGGTTTCCTACAATGAGCAGTTCTTC
>TRBJ1-6|NA|TRBV7-3|few
CASSLRGFNSPLHF
TGTGCCAGCAGCTTACGTGGGTTTAATTCACCCCTCCACTTT
>TRBJ2-6|TRBD2|TRBV4-3|few
CASSLNQGSGGAAGANVLTF
TGCGCCAGCAGCCTGAATCAGGGTAGCGGGGGGGCCGCTGGGGCCAACGTCCTGACTTTC
>TRBJ2-6|NA|TRBV28|few
CASNPGGSGANVLTF
TGTGCCAGCAACCCCGGAGGTTCTGGGGCCAACGTCCTGACTTTC
>TRBJ1-5|NA|TRBV12-3/TRBV12-4|many
CASSLDGRFDQPQHF
TGTGCCAGCAGTTTAGACGGACGGTTCGATCAGCCCCAGCATTTT
>TRBJ1-5|NA|TRBV19|NA
CASSIGDSDNQPQHF
TGTGCCAGTAGTATAGGAGACAGTGACAATCAGCCCCAGCATTTT
>TRBJ2-1|NA|TRBV19|NA
CAVRPSSSYNEQFF
TGTGCTGTTAGACCCTCAAGCTCCTACAATGAGCAGTTCTTC
>TRBJ1-2|NA|TRBV29-1|few
CSVEVASGHGYTF
TGCAGCGTTGAAGTAGCGTCCGGGCATGGCTACACCTTC
>TRBJ2-5|NA|TRBV2|many
CASSPERSGGETQYF
TGTGCCAGCAGTCCCGAGAGGTCGGGTGGTGAGACCCAGTACTTC
>TRBJ2-1|TRBD2|TRBV4-3|NA
CASSQEGSGTSVHNEQFF
TGCGCCAGCAGCCAAGAGGGCTCCGGGACTAGCGTACACAATGAGCAGTTCTTC
>TRBJ2-3|NA|TRBV14|NA
CASSQVSRRVGDTQYF
TGTGCCAGCAGCCAAGTATCGAGGAGGGTCGGAGATACGCAGTATTTT
>TRBJ2-3|NA|TRBV28|many
CASSFRLSTDTQYF
TGTGCCAGCAGTTTCCGATTAAGCACAGATACGCAGTATTTT
>TRBJ1-4|NA|TRBV20-1|few
CSAREDNVGEKLFF
TGCAGTGCTAGAGAGGACAATGTGGGTGAAAAACTGTTTTTT
>TRBJ1-2|NA|TRBV30|NA
CAWIPRLGSPYGYTF
TGTGCCTGGATACCCAGACTCGGGAGTCCTTATGGCTACACCTTC
>TRBJ1-3|NA|TRBV3-1|many
CASSQSLYSGNTIYF
TGTGCCAGCAGCCAAAGCCTCTACTCTGGAAACACCATATATTTT
>TRBJ1-5|NA|TRBV20-1|many
CSAREGSNQPQHF
TGCAGTGCTAGAGAGGGTAGCAATCAGCCCCAGCATTTT
>TRBJ1-2|TRBD1|TRBV20-1|NA
CSTKTGDGYTF
TGCAGTACTAAAACAGGGGATGGCTACACCTTC
>TRBJ2-5|TRBD2|TRBV11-2|many
CASSLDRPGLAGGPPETQYF
TGTGCCAGCAGCTTAGATCGTCCGGGACTAGCGGGGGGGCCCCCAGAGACCCAGTACTTC
>TRBJ1-2|NA|TRBV20-1|many
CSAQPAGGGYGYTF
TGCAGTGCCCAGCCAGCAGGAGGGGGCTATGGCTACACCTTC
>TRBJ1-1|NA|TRBV5-4|NA
CASSAEALGTEAFF
TGTGCCAGCAGCGCGGAGGCCCTGGGCACTGAAGCTTTCTTT
>TRBJ1-2|TRBD1|TRBV12-3/TRBV12-4|few
CASINSPGQGTYGYTF
TGTGCCAGCATTAATAGCCCGGGACAGGGAACCTATGGCTACACCTTC
>TRBJ2-1|NA|TRBV11-3|NA
CASSLSGTPSPRGNEQFF
TGTGCCAGCAGCTTATCTGGGACTCCTTCTCCGCGGGGCAATGAGCAGTTCTTC
>TRBJ1-1|TRBD1|TRBV6-4|few
CASSDQGAGGEAFF
TGTGCCAGCAGTGATCAGGGGGCAGGGGGCGAAGCTTTCTTT
>TRBJ2-3|NA|TRBV7-3|many
CASSLSSATTDTQYF
TGTGCCAGCAGCTTGTCTAGCGCCACCACAGATACGCAGTATTTT
>TRBJ2-7|NA|TRBV27|few
CASSPLGPGWEQYF
TGTGCCAGCAGTCCCTTAGGCCCAGGGTGGGAGCAGTACTTC
>TRBJ2-7|TRBD2|TRBV20-1|NA
CSALGASGSYEQYF
TGCAGTGCTCTAGGGGCTAGCGGCTCCTACGAGCAGTACTTC
>TRBJ2-1|TRBD2|TRBV20-1|NA
CSARGRSGGNEQFF
TGCAGTGCTAGAGGTCGGAGCGGGGGCAATGAGCAGTTCTTC
>TRBJ1-4|NA|TRBV2|many
CASSDGQGGEKLFF
TGTGCCAGCAGTGACGGGCAGGGAGGTGAAAAACTGTTTTTT
>TRBJ1-1|NA|TRBV6-1|many
CASSSRQFAWYTEAFF
TGTGCCAGCAGTTCACGACAGTTTGCGTGGTACACTGAAGCTTTCTTT
>TRBJ2-2|NA|TRBV20-1|many
CSARSTTNTGELFF
TGCAGTGCTAGGAGCACTACGAACACCGGGGAGCTGTTTTTT